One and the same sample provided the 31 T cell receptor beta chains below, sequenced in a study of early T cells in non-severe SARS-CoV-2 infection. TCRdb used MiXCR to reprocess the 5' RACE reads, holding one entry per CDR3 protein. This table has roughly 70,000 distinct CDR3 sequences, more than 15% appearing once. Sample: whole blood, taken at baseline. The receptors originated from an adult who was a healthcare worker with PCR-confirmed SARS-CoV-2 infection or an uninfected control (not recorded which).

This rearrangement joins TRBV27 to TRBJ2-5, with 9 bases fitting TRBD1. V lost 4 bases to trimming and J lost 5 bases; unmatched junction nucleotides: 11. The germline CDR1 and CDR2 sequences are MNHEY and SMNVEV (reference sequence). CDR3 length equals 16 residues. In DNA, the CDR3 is TGTGCCAGCAGTTCCGAGACAGGGGGGTTGTCGGAGACCCAGTACTTC. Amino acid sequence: CASSSETGGLSETQYF.

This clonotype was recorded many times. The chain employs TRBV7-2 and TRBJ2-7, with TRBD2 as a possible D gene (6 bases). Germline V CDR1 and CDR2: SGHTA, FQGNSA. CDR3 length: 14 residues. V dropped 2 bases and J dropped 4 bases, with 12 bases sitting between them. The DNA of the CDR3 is TGTGCCAGCAGCTTATTTGACGGGACTTACGAGCAGTACTTC. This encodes CASSLFDGTYEQYF.

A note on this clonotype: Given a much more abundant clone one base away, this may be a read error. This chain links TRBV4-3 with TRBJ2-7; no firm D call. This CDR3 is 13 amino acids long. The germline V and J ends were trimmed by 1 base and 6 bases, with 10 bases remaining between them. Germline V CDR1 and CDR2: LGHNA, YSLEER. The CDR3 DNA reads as TGCGCCAGCAGCCAAGTTTTTGTGGGCGAGCAGTACTTC. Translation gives CASSQVFVGEQYF.

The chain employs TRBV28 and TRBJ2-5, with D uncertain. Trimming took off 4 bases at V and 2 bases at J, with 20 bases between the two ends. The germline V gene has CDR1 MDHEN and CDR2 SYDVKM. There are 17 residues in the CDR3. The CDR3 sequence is CASSSFEDGKNQETQYF. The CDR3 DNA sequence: TGTGCCAGCAGTTCCTTTGAGGACGGCAAGAATCAAGAGACCCAGTACTTC.

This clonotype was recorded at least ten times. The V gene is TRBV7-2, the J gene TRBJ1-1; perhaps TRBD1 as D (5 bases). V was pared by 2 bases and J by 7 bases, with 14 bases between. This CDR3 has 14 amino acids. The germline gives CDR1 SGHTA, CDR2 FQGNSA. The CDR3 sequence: CASSLLAAGNEAFF. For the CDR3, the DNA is TGTGCCAGCAGCTTATTGGCAGCAGGGAATGAAGCTTTCTTT. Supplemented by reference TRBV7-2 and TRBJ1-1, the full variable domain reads GAGVSQSPSNKVTEKGKDVELRCDPISGHTALYWYRQSLGQGLEFLIYFQGNSAPDKSGLPSDRFSAERTGGSVSTLTIQRTQQEDSAVYLCASSLLAAGNEAFFGQGTRLTVV.

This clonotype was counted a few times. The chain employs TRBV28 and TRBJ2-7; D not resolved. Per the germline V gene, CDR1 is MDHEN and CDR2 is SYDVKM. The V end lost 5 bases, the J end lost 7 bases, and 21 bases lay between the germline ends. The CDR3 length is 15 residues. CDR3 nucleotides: TGTGCCAGCAGTACACCCTCCAGTGCCCGCAGAGAGCAGTACTTC. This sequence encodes CASSTPSSARREQYF.

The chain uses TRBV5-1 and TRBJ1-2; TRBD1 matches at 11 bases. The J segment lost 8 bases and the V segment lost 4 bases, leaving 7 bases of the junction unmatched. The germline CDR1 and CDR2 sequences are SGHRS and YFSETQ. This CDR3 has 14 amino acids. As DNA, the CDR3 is TGCGCCAGCAGCAAGGACAGGGGGCGGTCCGGCTACACCTTC. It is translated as CASSKDRGRSGYTF.

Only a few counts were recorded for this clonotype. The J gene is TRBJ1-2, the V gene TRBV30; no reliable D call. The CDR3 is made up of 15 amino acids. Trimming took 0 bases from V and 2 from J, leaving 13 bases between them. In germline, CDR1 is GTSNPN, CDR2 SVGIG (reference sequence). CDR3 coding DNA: TGTGCCTGGAGTGTACAGATTGCCTTGAACTATGGCTACACCTTC. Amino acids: CAWSVQIALNYGYTF. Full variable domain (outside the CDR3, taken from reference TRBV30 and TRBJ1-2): SQTIHQWPATLVQPVGSPLSLECTVEGTSNPNLYWYRQAAGRGLQLLFYSVGIGQISSEVPQNLSASRPQDRQFILSSKKLLLSDSGFYLCAWSVQIALNYGYTFGSGTRLTVV.

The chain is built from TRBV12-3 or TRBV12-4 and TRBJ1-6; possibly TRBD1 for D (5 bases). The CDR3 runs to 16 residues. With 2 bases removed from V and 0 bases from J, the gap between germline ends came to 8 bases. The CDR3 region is CASSLWRGSYNSPLHF. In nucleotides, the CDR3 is TGTGCCAGCAGTTTATGGAGGGGCTCCTATAATTCACCCCTCCACTTT.

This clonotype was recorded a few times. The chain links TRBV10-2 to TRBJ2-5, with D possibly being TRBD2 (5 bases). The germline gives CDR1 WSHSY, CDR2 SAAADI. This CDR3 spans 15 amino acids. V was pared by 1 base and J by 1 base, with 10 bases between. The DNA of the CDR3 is TGCGCCAGCAGTGAGTGGGGAGTCAGCCAAGAGACCCAGTACTTC. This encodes CASSEWGVSQETQYF.

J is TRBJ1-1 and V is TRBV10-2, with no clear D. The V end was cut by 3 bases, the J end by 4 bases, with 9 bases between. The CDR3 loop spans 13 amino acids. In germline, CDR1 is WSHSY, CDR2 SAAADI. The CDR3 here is CASSDEGTTEAFF. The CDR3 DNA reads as TGCGCCAGCAGTGATGAGGGTACCACTGAAGCTTTCTTT.

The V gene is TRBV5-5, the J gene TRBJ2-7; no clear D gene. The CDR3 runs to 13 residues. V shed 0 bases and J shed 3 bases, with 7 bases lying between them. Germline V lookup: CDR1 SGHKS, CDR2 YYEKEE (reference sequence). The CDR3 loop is CASSLGHDYEQYF. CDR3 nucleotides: TGTGCCAGCAGCTTGGGACATGACTACGAGCAGTACTTC. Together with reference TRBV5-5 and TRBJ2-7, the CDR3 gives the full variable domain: DAGVTQSPTHLIKTRGQQVTLRCSPISGHKSVSWYQQVLGQGPQFIFQYYEKEERGRGNFPDRFSARQFPNYSSELNVNALLLGDSALYLCASSLGHDYEQYFGPGTRLTVT.

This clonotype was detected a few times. The DNA of the CDR3 is TGTGCCAGCTCAGCTAGCGGGGGCATACACTACAATGAGCAGTTCTTC. This gives the protein CASSASGGIHYNEQFF. V usage is TRBV18 and J usage is TRBJ2-1; 10 nucleotides align to TRBD2. The CDR3 has 16 residues. Germline V gene sequence: CDR1 KGHSH, CDR2 LQKENI. Unmatched junction bases numbered 7, after V lost 5 bases and J lost 3 bases.

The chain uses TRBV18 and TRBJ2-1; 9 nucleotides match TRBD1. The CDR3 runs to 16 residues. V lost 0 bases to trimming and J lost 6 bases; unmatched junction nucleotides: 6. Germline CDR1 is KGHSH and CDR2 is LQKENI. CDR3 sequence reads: CASSPPGGQGFNEQFF. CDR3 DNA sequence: TGTGCCAGCTCACCACCCGGGGGACAGGGTTTCAATGAGCAGTTCTTC.

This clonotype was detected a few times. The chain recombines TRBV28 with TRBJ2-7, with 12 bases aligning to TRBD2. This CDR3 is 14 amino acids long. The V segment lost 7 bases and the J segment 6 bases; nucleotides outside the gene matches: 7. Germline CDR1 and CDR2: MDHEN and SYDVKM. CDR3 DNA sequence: TGTGCCAGCACACGGACTAGCGGGACCCGCGAGCAGTACTTC. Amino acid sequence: CASTRTSGTREQYF. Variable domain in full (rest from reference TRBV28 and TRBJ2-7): DVKVTQSSRYLVKRTGEKVFLECVQDMDHENMFWYRQDPGLGLRLIYFSYDVKMKEKGDIPEGYSVSREKKERFSLILESASTNQTSMYLCASTRTSGTREQYFGPGTRLTVT.

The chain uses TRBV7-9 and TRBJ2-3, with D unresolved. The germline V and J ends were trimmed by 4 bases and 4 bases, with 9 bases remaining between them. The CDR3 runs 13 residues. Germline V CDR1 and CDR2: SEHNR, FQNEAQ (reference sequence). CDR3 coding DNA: TGTGCCAGCAGCTCTCAAAATGCAGATACGCAGTATTTT. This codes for CASSSQNADTQYF.

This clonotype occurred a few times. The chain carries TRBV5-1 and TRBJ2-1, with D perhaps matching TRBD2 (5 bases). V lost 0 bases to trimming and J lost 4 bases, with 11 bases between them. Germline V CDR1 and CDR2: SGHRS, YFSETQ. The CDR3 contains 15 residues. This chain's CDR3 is CASSLVSAVYNEQFF. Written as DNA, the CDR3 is TGCGCCAGCAGCTTGGTTTCAGCGGTTTACAATGAGCAGTTCTTC.

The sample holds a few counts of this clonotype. CDR3 loop: CASSRSGGTYNEQFF. In DNA form, the CDR3 reads TGTGCCAGCAGCCGGAGCGGGGGTACCTACAATGAGCAGTTCTTC. The chain uses TRBV27 and TRBJ2-1; TRBD2 matches at 8 bases. V shed 6 bases and J 2 bases; nucleotides not matched to a gene: 6. Looked up from germline, CDR1 is MNHEY and CDR2 is SMNVEV (reference sequence). CDR3 size: 15 residues.

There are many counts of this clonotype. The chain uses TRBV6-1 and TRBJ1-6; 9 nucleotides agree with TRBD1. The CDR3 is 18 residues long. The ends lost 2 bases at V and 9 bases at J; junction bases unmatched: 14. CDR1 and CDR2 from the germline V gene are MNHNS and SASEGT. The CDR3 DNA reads TGTGCCAGCAGTGAATTGCGGTCGGTAACAGGGGGCGTTTCACCCCTCCACTTT. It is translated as CASSELRSVTGGVSPLHF.

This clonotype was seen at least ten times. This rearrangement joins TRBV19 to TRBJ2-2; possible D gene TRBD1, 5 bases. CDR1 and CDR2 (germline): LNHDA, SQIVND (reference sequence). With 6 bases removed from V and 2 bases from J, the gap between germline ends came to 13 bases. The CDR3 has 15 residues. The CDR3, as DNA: TGTGCCAGTAGGGATACAGGATCTAACACCGGGGAGCTGTTTTTT. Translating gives CASRDTGSNTGELFF.

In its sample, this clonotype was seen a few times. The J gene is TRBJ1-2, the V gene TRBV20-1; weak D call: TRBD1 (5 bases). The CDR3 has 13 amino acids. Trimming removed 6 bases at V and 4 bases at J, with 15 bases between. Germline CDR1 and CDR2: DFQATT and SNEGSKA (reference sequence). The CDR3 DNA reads TGCAGTGCAAGGGACCCGGAGGGCTATGGCTACACCTTC. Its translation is CSARDPEGYGYTF.

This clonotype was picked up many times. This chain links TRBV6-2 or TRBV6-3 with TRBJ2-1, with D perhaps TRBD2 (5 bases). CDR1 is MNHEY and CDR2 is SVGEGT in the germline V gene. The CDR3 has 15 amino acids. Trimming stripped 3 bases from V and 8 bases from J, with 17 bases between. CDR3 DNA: TGTGCCAGCAGTTATTCTGCCCAGAGGGTGGATGAGCAGTTCTTC. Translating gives CASSYSAQRVDEQFF.

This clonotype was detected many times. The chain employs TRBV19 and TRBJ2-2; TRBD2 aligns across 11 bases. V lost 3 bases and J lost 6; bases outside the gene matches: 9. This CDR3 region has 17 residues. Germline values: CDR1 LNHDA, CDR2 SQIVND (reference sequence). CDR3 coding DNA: TGTGCCAGTAGTATCGGGACTAGCGGAACATTATCCGGGGAGCTGTTTTTT. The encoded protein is CASSIGTSGTLSGELFF.

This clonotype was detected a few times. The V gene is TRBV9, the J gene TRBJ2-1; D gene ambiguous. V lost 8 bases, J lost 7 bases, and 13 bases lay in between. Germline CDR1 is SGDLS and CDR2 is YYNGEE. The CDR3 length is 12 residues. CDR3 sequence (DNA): TGTGCCAGTTCCAGAGGTAGTAATGAGCAGTTCTTC. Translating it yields CASSRGSNEQFF.

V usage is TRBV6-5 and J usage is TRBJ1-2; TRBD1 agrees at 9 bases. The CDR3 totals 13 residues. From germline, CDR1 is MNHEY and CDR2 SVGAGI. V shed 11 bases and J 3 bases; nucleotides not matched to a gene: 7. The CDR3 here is CAASRTGDYGYTF. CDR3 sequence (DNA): TGTGCCGCCTCCCGGACAGGGGACTATGGCTACACCTTC.

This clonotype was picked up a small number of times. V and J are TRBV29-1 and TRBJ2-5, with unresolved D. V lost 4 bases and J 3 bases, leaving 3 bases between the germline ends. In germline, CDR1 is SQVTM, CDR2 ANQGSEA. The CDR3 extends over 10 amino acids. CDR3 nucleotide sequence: TGCAGCGTTGGGGAAGAGACCCAGTACTTC. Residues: CSVGEETQYF.

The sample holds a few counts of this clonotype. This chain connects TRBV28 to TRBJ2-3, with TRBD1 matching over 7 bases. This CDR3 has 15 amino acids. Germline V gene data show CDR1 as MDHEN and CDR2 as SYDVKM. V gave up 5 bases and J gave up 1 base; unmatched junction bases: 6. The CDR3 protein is CASSLPGTGTDTQYF. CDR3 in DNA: TGTGCCAGCAGTCTACCCGGGACAGGCACAGATACGCAGTATTTT.

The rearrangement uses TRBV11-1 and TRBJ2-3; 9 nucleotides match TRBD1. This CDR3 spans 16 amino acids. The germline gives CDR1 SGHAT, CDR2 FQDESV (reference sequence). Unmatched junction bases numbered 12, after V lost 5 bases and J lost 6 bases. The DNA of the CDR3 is TGTGCCAGCAGCGGCCGGGACAGGGCGTTTGGGGATACGCAGTATTTT. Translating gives CASSGRDRAFGDTQYF.

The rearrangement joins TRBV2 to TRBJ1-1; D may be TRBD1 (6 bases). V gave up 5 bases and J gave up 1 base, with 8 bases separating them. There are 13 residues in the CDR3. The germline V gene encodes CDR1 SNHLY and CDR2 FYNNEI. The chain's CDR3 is CASSLTGNTEAFF. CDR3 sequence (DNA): TGTGCCAGCAGTCTGACAGGGAACACTGAAGCTTTCTTT. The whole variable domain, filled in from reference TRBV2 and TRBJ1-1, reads EPEVTQTPSHQVTQMGQEVILRCVPISNHLYFYWYRQILGQKVEFLVSFYNNEISEKSEIFDDQFSVERPDGSNFTLKIRSTKLEDSAMYFCASSLTGNTEAFFGQGTRLTVV.

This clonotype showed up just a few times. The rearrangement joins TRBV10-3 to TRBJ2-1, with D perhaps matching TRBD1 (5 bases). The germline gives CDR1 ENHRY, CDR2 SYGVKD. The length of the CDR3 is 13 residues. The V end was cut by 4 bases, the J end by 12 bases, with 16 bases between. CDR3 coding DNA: TGTGCCATCAGTGTCGAGGACAACGCGAGGCAGTTCTTC. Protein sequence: CAISVEDNARQFF.

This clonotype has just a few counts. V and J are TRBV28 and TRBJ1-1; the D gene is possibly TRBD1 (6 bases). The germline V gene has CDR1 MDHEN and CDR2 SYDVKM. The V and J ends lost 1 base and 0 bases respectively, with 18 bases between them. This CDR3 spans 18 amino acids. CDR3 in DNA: TGTGCCAGCAGTTTATTCTCCAGGGGCGGAAGTTTGAACACTGAAGCTTTCTTT. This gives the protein CASSLFSRGGSLNTEAFF.